One sample yielded the 22 T cell receptor beta chains listed below, sequenced in a study of control samples from healthy donors and cancer patients. The protocol was immunoSEQ multiplex PCR, while the TCRdb copy is restricted to in-frame clones and leaves out a portion. The sample records 95,000 to 100,000 clones, approximately 78% being singletons. Material for sequencing was blood. The receptors derive from a man aged 60 to 75 in good health.

This chain links TRBV19 with TRBJ1-6; no definite D call. CDR3 length: 13 amino acids. Germline V gene lookup returns CDR1 LNHDA and CDR2 SQIVND (reference sequence). V was pared by 3 bases and J by 3 bases, with 3 bases between. CDR3 coding DNA: TGTGCCAGTAGTATCAACTATAATTCACCCCTCCACTTT. This translates into CASSINYNSPLHF.

The chain couples TRBV7-9 to TRBJ2-7; D may match TRBD1 or TRBD2 (5 bases each). This CDR3 has 13 residues. Per germline, CDR1 SEHNR and CDR2 FQNEAQ (reference sequence). Trimming pared 5 bases from V and 4 bases from J, leaving 12 bases between. The CDR3 nucleotides are TGTGCCAGCAGCGACGGGGCCGTATACGAGCAGTACTTC. Its protein is CASSDGAVYEQYF. Filled out from reference TRBV7-9 and TRBJ2-7, the complete variable domain reads DTGVSQNPRHKITKRGQNVTFRCDPISEHNRLYWYRQTLGQGPEFLTYFQNEAQLEKSRLLSDRFSAERPKGSFSTLEIQRTEQGDSAMYLCASSDGAVYEQYFGPGTRLTVT.

This chain uses TRBV28 with TRBJ1-2; TRBD1 matches at 8 bases. This CDR3 region has 18 residues. The germline V gene encodes CDR1 MDHEN and CDR2 SYDVKM. J lost 2 bases, V lost 2 bases, and 13 bases had no gene match. Here the CDR3 DNA reads TGTGCCAGCAGTTTAAGGGGACAGGAATTCGACCTGAACTATGGCTACACCTTC. This translates into CASSLRGQEFDLNYGYTF.

The rearrangement links TRBV9 to TRBJ1-1, with D tentatively TRBD1 (5 bases). The germline CDR1 and CDR2 sequences are SGDLS and YYNGEE. V was trimmed by 0 bases and J by 1 base, leaving 10 bases between them. This CDR3 region has 15 residues. The CDR3 DNA follows: TGTGCCAGCAGCGTAGGAGGACACCAGAACACTGAAGCTTTCTTT. Amino acids: CASSVGGHQNTEAFF.

The J gene is TRBJ1-6, the V gene TRBV10-3; D not certain. This CDR3 is 14 amino acids long. The ends were cut back, 6 bases at V and 7 bases at J, with 13 bases in the middle. Germline assignment: CDR1 ENHRY and CDR2 SYGVKD. CDR3 coding DNA: TGTGCCATCAGGTCGGATGCACTAAATTCACCCCTCCACTTT. Translating it yields CAIRSDALNSPLHF.

The table lists this clone with a count of one. The chain uses TRBV29-1 and TRBJ1-2, with TRBD1 as a possible D gene (6 bases). Germline V gene sequence: CDR1 SQVTM, CDR2 ANQGSEA. V lost 5 bases, J lost 7 bases, and 8 bases lay in between. The CDR3 is made up of 10 amino acids. The CDR3 sequence is CSVNRVGYTF. The DNA for the CDR3 is TGCAGCGTTAACAGGGTTGGCTACACCTTC.

CDR3 DNA sequence: TGTGCCTGGAGTTGGACGGCCTACGAGCAGTACTTC. It specifies CAWSWTAYEQYF. This sequence joins TRBV30 and TRBJ2-7; no definite D call. The CDR3 length is 12 residues. Germline V gene lookup returns CDR1 GTSNPN and CDR2 SVGIG (reference sequence). Trimming shortened V by 2 bases and J by 2 bases, and 7 bases separated the two germline ends.

The chain joins TRBV28 to TRBJ1-4; D not certain. Germline lookup yields CDR1 MDHEN and CDR2 SYDVKM. This CDR3 has 15 amino acids. V shed 2 bases and J shed 4 bases, with 11 bases lying between them. The CDR3 sequence: CASSLNAQYNEKLFF. The CDR3 DNA follows: TGTGCCAGCAGTTTAAATGCACAGTATAATGAAAAACTGTTTTTT.

The CDR3: CASSDKGRYEQYF. The CDR3 DNA follows: TGCGCCAGCAGTGATAAGGGCAGATACGAGCAGTACTTC. The chain combines TRBV10-2 with TRBJ2-7; D gene uncertain. The CDR3 runs 13 residues. Germline CDR1 is WSHSY and CDR2 is SAAADI. V gave up 3 bases and J gave up 4 bases, with 10 bases separating them.

The chain couples TRBV14 to TRBJ2-7; no clear D gene. Trimming cost V 0 bases and J 12 bases, with 15 bases left between them. Germline CDR1 and CDR2: SGHDN and FVKESK. The CDR3 extends over 13 amino acids. This CDR3 is CASSQDPGREVYF. The CDR3 DNA follows: TGTGCCAGCAGCCAAGATCCCGGGCGAGAGGTGTACTTC.

The chain uses TRBV10-3 and TRBJ2-1; D is undetermined. This CDR3 contains 13 residues. Germline assignment: CDR1 ENHRY and CDR2 SYGVKD. The ends were cut back, 8 bases at V and 4 bases at J, with 12 bases in the middle. The CDR3 nucleotides are TGTGCCATCCGAAGAGAGAGTTACAATGAGCAGTTCTTC. It codes for CAIRRESYNEQFF.

This chain uses TRBV18 with TRBJ1-2; D is unclear. The V gene's germline CDR1 is KGHSH and CDR2 LQKENI. The CDR3 loop spans 15 amino acids. The V end was cut by 3 bases, the J end by 3 bases, with 14 bases between. CDR3 nucleotide sequence: TGTGCCAGCTCACCGAACTGGAATCCGGACTATGGCTACACCTTC. Translation gives CASSPNWNPDYGYTF.

The chain carries TRBV12-3 or TRBV12-4 and TRBJ2-3; D not resolved. Trimming took off 6 bases at V and 6 bases at J, with 7 bases between the two ends. CDR3 length: 11 residues. CDR3 sequence reads: CASSTRDTQYF. The CDR3 region has the DNA TGTGCCAGCAGCACCCGGGATACGCAGTATTTT.

This chain connects TRBV2 to TRBJ2-1, with TRBD2 matching over 8 bases. The length of the CDR3 is 15 residues. Germline V CDR1 and CDR2: SNHLY, FYNNEI. V was clipped by 6 bases and J by 6 bases; unmatched bases: 10. As DNA, the CDR3 is TGTGCCAGCAGCGCCGGGACTAGGGACTCCAATGAGCAGTTCTTC. Translated, it gives CASSAGTRDSNEQFF.

The chain is built from TRBV6-1 and TRBJ2-3; no definite D call. Trimming stripped 4 bases from V and 3 bases from J, with 20 bases between. From germline, CDR1 is MNHNS and CDR2 SASEGT. The CDR3 has 17 residues. CDR3 bases: TGTGCCAGCAGTGTGAGCTCCTACCCACCACCAACAGATACGCAGTATTTT. Translating it yields CASSVSSYPPPTDTQYF.

This clone turned up a few times. J is TRBJ2-2 and V is TRBV11-2, with 7 bases lining up with TRBD2. The CDR3 spans 17 residues. Germline CDR1 reads SGHAT; CDR2 reads FQNNGV. Germline trimming cut 1 base from V and 4 bases from J; bases unmatched to any gene: 9. For the CDR3, the DNA is TGTGCCAGCAGCTTAGGTTCCGGGACTATGGGCACCGGGGAGCTGTTTTTT. Translating it yields CASSLGSGTMGTGELFF.

In this sample, this clone turned up a few times. V and J are TRBV9 and TRBJ2-7; weak D call: TRBD1 (6 bases). The germline V gene encodes CDR1 SGDLS and CDR2 YYNGEE. The length of the CDR3 is 14 residues. The V gene lost 0 bases and the J gene lost 3 bases, with 10 bases spanning the gap. The CDR3 loop is CASSVGQVSYEQYF. The CDR3 bases are TGTGCCAGCAGCGTAGGACAGGTTAGCTACGAGCAGTACTTC.

In this sample, this clone turned up a few times. This rearrangement joins TRBV6-5 to TRBJ2-1, with TRBD2 matching over 11 bases. This CDR3 has 14 amino acids. Germline CDR1 is MNHEY and CDR2 is SVGAGI. Trimming removed 8 bases from V and 10 bases from J; junction bases left unmatched: 10. The CDR3 loop is CASAASGRSGEQFF. DNA for the CDR3: TGTGCCAGCGCGGCTAGCGGGAGGTCAGGGGAGCAGTTCTTC.

J is TRBJ1-2 and V is TRBV28; TRBD1 might be the D (6 bases). The CDR3 consists of 13 residues. Trimming shortened V by 2 bases and J by 4 bases, and 8 bases separated the two germline ends. CDR1 MDHEN and CDR2 SYDVKM come from the germline V gene. The CDR3, as DNA: TGTGCCAGCAGTTTAGGGGGGGCCTATGGCTACACCTTC. It translates to CASSLGGAYGYTF.

The CDR3 region has the DNA TGTGCCAGCAGCCAAGGACGCGGGGAGCTGTTTTTT. Its protein product is CASSQGRGELFF. The chain has TRBV3-1 (or the pseudogene TRBV3-2) and TRBJ2-2; no reliable D call. With 1 base removed from V and 7 bases from J, the gap between germline ends came to 4 bases. This CDR3 contains 12 residues. Germline loops: CDR1 LGHDT, CDR2 YNNKEL (reference sequence).

This sequence joins TRBV5-1 and TRBJ2-3; 9 nucleotides match TRBD1. This CDR3 has 16 amino acids. Losses at the gene ends were 4 bases for V and 4 bases for J; bases not matched to a gene: 10. Looked up from germline, CDR1 is SGHRS and CDR2 is YFSETQ. This CDR3 is CASSILGQGISDTQYF. CDR3 coding DNA: TGCGCCAGCAGCATTCTGGGACAGGGAATATCAGATACGCAGTATTTT.

This chain joins TRBV4-1 and TRBJ1-5; TRBD1 is a possible D gene (5 bases). V lost 3 bases and J 9 bases, leaving 12 bases between the germline ends. Germline assignment: CDR1 MGHRA and CDR2 YSYEKL. This CDR3 comprises 13 residues. The CDR3 DNA reads TGCGCCAGCAGCCAGAGGGGTAACTGGCCCCAGCATTTT. Encoded protein: CASSQRGNWPQHF.